The present T cell receptor beta chain was sequenced within a study of cytomegalovirus exposure and HLA in healthy donors. Study-level results: The study found most TCR sequences rare, yet found some public TCRs in many donors. 15,000 to 20,000 TCR beta sequences were associated with HLA alleles at 0.05 false discovery rate in a later analysis. The classifier reportedly diagnosed cytomegalovirus status with high sensitivity and specificity.

The PCR ran on 60 Vbeta and 13 Jbeta primers. Sequencing was performed with immunoSEQ multiplex PCR; in TCRdb, only in-frame clones are kept and a portion is missing. This repertoire shows approximately 53,000 clones, roughly 76% found once; its top ten account for approximately 2.7%. Note on this clone: Its cognate antigen is unknown.

This CDR3 region has 16 residues. V was pared by 2 bases and J by 0 bases, with 8 bases between. The germline gives CDR1 MNHEY, CDR2 SVGAGI. The sample taken for sequencing was PBMCs. This clonotype was obtained from a woman in her forties in good health and CMV-seropositive. This chain links TRBV6-5 with TRBJ1-6, with TRBD1 as a possible D gene (5 bases). The CDR3, as DNA: TGTGCCAGCAGTTACGGGGGGGACTCCTATAATTCACCCCTCCACTTT. The encoded protein is CASSYGGDSYNSPLHF.